This TCR beta chain was documented in a study of OX40 agonist ivuxolimab in advanced cancers. Whole-study context: Patients got intravenous ivuxolimab at 0.01 to 10 mg/kg every 2 weeks. The study, taken as a whole, reports: What antigens the expanded peripheral T cells recognized was never established.

Assay: immunoSEQ multiplex PCR; the TCRdb copy retains only in-frame clones and omits some. In the table there are some 66,000 clones, approximately 80% of which are singletons. The V end was cut by 7 bases, the J end by 7 bases, with 14 bases between. This CDR3 has 12 residues. Germline V gene data show CDR1 as MNHNS and CDR2 as SASEGT. A remark on this clone: The antigen remains unidentified.

The sequences come from CD4+ or CD8+ T cells sorted from blood, collected in a trial of the OX40 agonist ivuxolimab. The origin of this receptor is an adult with an advanced solid tumor such as melanoma, head and neck, liver or kidney cancer. The rearrangement links TRBV6-1 to TRBJ2-7; D possibly corresponds to TRBD2 (6 bases). CDR3 region: CASTPGGVEQYF. The CDR3 DNA is TGTGCCAGCACCCCCGGAGGGGTTGAGCAGTACTTC.